This note documents a single TCR beta chain sequence. It has no known antigen specificity. No much larger clonotype is one base removed from it; base qualities were not supplied. The CDR3 goes from the cysteine to the phenylalanine over 15 residues. Only the CDR3 part of the read is kept: 45 bases, read in frame from the first base. V is cut back by 3 bases and J by 4 bases, with 3 bases in the junction unmatched. CDR1 MNHEY and CDR2 SMNVEV are derived from the germline V gene (reference sequence). This entry comes from a study of blood T cell repertoires in COVID-19 (dated by TCRdb to about 2020). As for the study more broadly: The collaborator samples originated in the United States, Italy and Spain and spanned the acute and convalescent phases of COVID-19. Samples came from the ongoing ImmuneRACE study (first 160 participants) plus 1,254 subjects from 6 global collaborators. The material from the prospective study consisted of cDNA or gDNA derived from T cells, B-cell-depleted T cells, or PBMCs. A de-identified subject ID, COVID-19 status, age in years and sex were almost always included in the sample metadata. The dataset comprised deeply sampled blood TCRbeta repertoires from subjects exposed to, actively infected with, or recovered from COVID-19. Where available, HLA class I and class II types were obtained from metadata supplied by the sample provider rather than from assay-based typing. A freely available public database, intended as a resource for researchers studying the immune response to SARS-CoV-2, is where the repertoires were released. Findings and caveats that apply to the study as a whole: Clinical and demographic metadata were provided uncurated, with the amount varying by source and participant.

TCRbeta CDR3 regions were amplified from genomic DNA using the immunoSEQ Assay, a bias-controlled multiplex PCR. On the authors' methods: Nucleated cell counts per sample were estimated from amplification of reference gene primers within the assay. To quantify the absolute abundance of each unique TCRbeta CDR3 rearrangement, sequence reads were collapsed and filtered. For each sample, productive Simpson clonality was calculated by taking the square root of Simpson's diversity index across productive rearrangements. Here the immuneACCESS table is served through TCRdb, limited to in-frame sequences with V and J called. Missing clones are a known gap in these copies; in checked studies unresolved V genes cover under half, and the rest lacks a known reason. That table gives V, J and clone size, and the DNA gave D and trimming. In all, the sample holds about 180,000 clones, and 86% of those were seen once. The ten largest clones capture around 9% of the sample.

Enrolling through a virtual design, the prospective study's participants ranged in age from about 18 to 89 years and lived across some 23 United States geographic areas. Cohort assignment in the prospective study relied on participant-reported clinical history from a screening survey and a study questionnaire. ImmuneRACE Cohort 3 recovered participants were defined by two consecutive negative NP/OP PCR tests, healthcare professional clearance, or symptom resolution. In the prospective study, whole blood, serum and a nasopharyngeal or oropharyngeal swab were collected from each participant by mobile phlebotomists. Additional blood draws and questionnaires over a 2-month period could optionally be provided by prospective study participants. Before DNA extraction, blood samples from the prospective study were shipped at room temperature or frozen.

Sequencing input: PBMCs or T cells enriched from blood (not recorded which). This receptor was identified in a woman aged 25 to 39 who had recovered from COVID-19. The chain is encoded by TRBV27 joined to TRBJ2-2, with TRBD1 identical over 9 junction bases. The CDR3 in this case is CASSFTGGLTGELFF. The bases are TGTGCCAGCAGTTTTACAGGGGGCCTCACCGGGGAGCTGTTTTTT.